Presented here are 3 T cell receptor beta chains from one specimen sequenced in a study of blood T cell repertoires in COVID-19. Assay: immunoSEQ multiplex PCR; the TCRdb copy retains only in-frame clones and omits some. The table has roughly 70,000 clones, around four fifths seen once. The specimen was peripheral blood. These receptors all come from a man aged 55-75 years with COVID-19, enrolled during active disease.

This rearrangement joins TRBV24-1 to TRBJ2-5; 8 nucleotides align to TRBD1. Germline values: CDR1 KGHDR, CDR2 SFDVKD. The junction had 7 bases not matched to a gene; V was cut back by 4 bases and J by 4 bases. This CDR3 has 15 amino acids. CDR3 amino acids: CATSDLDRGVETQYF. In nucleotides, the CDR3 is TGTGCCACCAGTGACCTCGACAGGGGCGTAGAGACCCAGTACTTC.

This chain connects TRBV5-4 to TRBJ2-6, with D perhaps TRBD1 (5 bases). There are 18 residues in the CDR3. The V and J ends lost 0 bases and 0 bases respectively, with 13 bases between them. Germline assignment: CDR1 SGHNT and CDR2 YYREEE (reference sequence). In nucleotides, the CDR3 is TGTGCCAGCAGCTTGGATTTAGGGGTCCGCTCTGGGGCCAACGTCCTGACTTTC. This encodes CASSLDLGVRSGANVLTF.

The V call is TRBV6-1, the J call TRBJ1-5, with 8 bases that match TRBD1. V lost 4 bases to trimming and J lost 5 bases; unmatched junction nucleotides: 10. The CDR3 extends over 16 amino acids. Per the germline V gene, CDR1 is MNHNS and CDR2 is SASEGT. The CDR3 coding sequence is TGTGCCAGCAGTGGATTTGACGGGACAGGATATCAGCCCCAGCATTTT. It yields the protein CASSGFDGTGYQPQHF.